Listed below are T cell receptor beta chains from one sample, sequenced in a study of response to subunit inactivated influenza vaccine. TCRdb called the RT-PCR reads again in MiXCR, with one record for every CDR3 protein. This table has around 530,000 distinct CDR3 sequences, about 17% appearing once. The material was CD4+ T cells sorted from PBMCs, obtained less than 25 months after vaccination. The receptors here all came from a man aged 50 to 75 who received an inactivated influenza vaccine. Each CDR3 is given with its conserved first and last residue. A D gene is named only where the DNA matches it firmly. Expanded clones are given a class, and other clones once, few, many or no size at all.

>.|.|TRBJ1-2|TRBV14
TGTGCCAGCAGCCGGGGTCCCTCTGGTAATGGCTACACCTTC
CASSRGPSGNGYTF
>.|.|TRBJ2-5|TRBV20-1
TGCAGTGCACATGACACTAAACAAGAGACCCAGTACTTC
CSAHDTKQETQYF
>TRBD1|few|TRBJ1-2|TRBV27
TGTGCCAGCAGTGCAGCGCGGACAGGGGGCGTTTATGGCTACACCTTC
CASSAARTGGVYGYTF
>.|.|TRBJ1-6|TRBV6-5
TGTGCCAGCAGTTACGGCAGGGTCAAAAATTCACCCCTCCACTTT
CASSYGRVKNSPLHF
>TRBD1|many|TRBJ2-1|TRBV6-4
TGTGCCAGCAGTGCGGGACAGGGTAATGAGCAGTTCTTC
CASSAGQGNEQFF
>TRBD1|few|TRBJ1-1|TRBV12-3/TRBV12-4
TGTGCCAGCAGTTTAGTGACAGGGAGTCAAGCTTTCTTT
CASSLVTGSQAFF
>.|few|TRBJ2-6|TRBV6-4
TGTGCCAGCAGTGAACGGGGTAATGGGGCCAACGTCCTGACTTTC
CASSERGNGANVLTF
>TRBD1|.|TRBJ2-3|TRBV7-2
TGTGCCAGCAGCTTGGACAGGGGGCGTTTGGATACGCAGTATTTT
CASSLDRGRLDTQYF
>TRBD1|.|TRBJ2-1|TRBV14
TGTGCCAGCAGCCCCCGACAGGGTTCCAATGAGCAGTTCTTC
CASSPRQGSNEQFF
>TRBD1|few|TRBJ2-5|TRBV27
TGTGCCAGCAGTCCACGGACAGGGGCAGGTGGGACCCAGTACTTC
CASSPRTGAGGTQYF
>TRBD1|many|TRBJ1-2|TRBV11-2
TGTGCCAGCAGCTTTAGTCCCTACAGGGGGCGACTCAACTATGGCTACACCTTC
CASSFSPYRGRLNYGYTF
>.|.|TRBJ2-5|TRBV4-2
TGTGCCAGCAGCCAATCCTATGGGACCCAGTACTTC
CASSQSYGTQYF
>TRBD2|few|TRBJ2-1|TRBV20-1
TGCAGTGCTACCATGGGGACTAGCGGGGCCAATGAGCAGTTCTTC
CSATMGTSGANEQFF
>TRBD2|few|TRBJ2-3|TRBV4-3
TGCGCCAGCAGCCAAGTCACCCGCGGGAGGACAGATACGCAGTATTTT
CASSQVTRGRTDTQYF
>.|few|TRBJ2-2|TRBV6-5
TGTGCCAGCAGTTCAGAGGGAACAGGAATGGGGACCGGGGAGCTGTTTTTT
CASSSEGTGMGTGELFF
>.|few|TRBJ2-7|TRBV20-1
TGCAGTGCGGCTGGGCTCCGCAGTGACTACGAGCAGTACTTC
CSAAGLRSDYEQYF
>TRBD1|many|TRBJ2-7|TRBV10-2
TGCGCCGCAGGACAGGTGCCTTCCTACGAGCAGTACTTC
CAAGQVPSYEQYF
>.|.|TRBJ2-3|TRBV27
TGTGCCAGCAGTTCTACCTCTGGGCTAGCGACAGATACGCAGTATTTT
CASSSTSGLATDTQYF
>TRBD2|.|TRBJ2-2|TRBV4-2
TGTGCCAGCAGCCCTAGCGGGGGGGCTTCCGGGGAGCTGTTTTTT
CASSPSGGASGELFF
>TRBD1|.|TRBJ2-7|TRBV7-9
TGTGCCAGCAGCTTCCAACAGACAGGGCCCTACGAGCAGTACTTC
CASSFQQTGPYEQYF
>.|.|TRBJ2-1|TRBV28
TGTGCCAGCACCGGGAGCAGCTACAATGAGCAGTTCTTC
CASTGSSYNEQFF
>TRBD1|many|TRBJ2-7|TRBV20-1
TGCAGTGCCCCCCGGACAGGGGGCTACGAGCAGTACTTC
CSAPRTGGYEQYF
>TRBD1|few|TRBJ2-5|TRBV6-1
TGTGCCAGCAGGACCGGGACAGGGATTAAAGAGACCCAGTACTTC
CASRTGTGIKETQYF
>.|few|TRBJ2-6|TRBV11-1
TGTGCCAGCAGCCATTATGTTGGACAGTTAAAACGTTCTGGGGCCAACGTCCTGACTTTC
CASSHYVGQLKRSGANVLTF
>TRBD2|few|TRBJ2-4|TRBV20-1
TGCAGTGCTTCGACTAGCGGGGGGAAAAACATTCAGTACTTC
CSASTSGGKNIQYF